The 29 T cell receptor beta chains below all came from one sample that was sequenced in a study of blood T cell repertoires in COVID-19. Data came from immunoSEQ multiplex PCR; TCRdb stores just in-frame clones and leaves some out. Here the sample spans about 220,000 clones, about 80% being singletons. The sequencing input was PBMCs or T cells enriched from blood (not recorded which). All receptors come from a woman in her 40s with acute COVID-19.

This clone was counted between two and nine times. CDR3 DNA: TGCAGCGTTGACGACAGGGGTAAAAACATTCAGTACTTC. This codes for CSVDDRGKNIQYF. The rearrangement uses TRBV29-1 and TRBJ2-4; 8 bases align to TRBD1. After removal of 3 bases from V and 4 bases from J, the junction contained 2 bases not matched to a gene. Germline loops: CDR1 SQVTM, CDR2 ANQGSEA. The CDR3 has 13 amino acids.

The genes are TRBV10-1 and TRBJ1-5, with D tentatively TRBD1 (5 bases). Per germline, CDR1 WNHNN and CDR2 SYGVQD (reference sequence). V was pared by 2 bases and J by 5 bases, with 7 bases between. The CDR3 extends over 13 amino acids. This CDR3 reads CASSEDSYQPQHF. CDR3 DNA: TGCGCCAGCAGTGAGGACAGTTATCAGCCCCAGCATTTT.

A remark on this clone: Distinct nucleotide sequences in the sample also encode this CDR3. In DNA, the CDR3 is TGTGCCAGCAGCCTAGGACAGGGGATCTACGAGCAGTACTTC. It translates to CASSLGQGIYEQYF. The V gene is TRBV5-8, the J gene TRBJ2-7, with 9 bases aligning to TRBD1. CDR3 length equals 14 residues. V shed 4 bases, J shed 3 bases, and the junction held 5 bases outside the gene matches. The germline V gene encodes CDR1 SGHTS and CDR2 YDEGEE.

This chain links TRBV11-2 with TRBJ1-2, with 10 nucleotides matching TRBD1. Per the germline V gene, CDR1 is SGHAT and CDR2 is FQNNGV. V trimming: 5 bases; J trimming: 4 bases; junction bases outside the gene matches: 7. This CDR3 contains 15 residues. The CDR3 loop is CASSKDRGTLYGYTF. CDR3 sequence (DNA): TGTGCCAGCAGCAAGGACAGGGGGACCCTCTATGGCTACACCTTC.

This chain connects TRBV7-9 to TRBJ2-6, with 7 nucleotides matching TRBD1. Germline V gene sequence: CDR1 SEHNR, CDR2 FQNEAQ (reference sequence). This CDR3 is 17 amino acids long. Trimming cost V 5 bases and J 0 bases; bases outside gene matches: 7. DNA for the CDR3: TGTGCCAGCAGCCCCGCGACAGGGCTCTCTGGGGCCAACGTCCTGACTTTC. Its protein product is CASSPATGLSGANVLTF.

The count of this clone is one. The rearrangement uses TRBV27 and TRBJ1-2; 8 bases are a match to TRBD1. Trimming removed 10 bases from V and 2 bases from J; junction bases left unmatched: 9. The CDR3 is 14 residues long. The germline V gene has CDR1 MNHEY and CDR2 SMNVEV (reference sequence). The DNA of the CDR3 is TGTGCCAACCCCCAAGGACAGGGAAACTATGGCTACACCTTC. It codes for CANPQGQGNYGYTF.

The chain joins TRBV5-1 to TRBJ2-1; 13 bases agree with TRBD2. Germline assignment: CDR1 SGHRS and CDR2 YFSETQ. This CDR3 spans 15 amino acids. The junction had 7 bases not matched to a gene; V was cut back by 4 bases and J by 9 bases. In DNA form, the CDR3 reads TGCGCCAGCAGCGTGACTAGCGGGAGGTCTAGTGAGCAGTTCTTC. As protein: CASSVTSGRSSEQFF.

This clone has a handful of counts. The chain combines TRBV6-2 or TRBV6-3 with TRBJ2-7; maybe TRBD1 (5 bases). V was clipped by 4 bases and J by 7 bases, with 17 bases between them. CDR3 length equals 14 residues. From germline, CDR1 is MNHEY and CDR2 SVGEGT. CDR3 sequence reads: CASSSTWGPKEQYF. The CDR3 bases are TGTGCCAGCAGTTCGACGTGGGGCCCGAAAGAGCAGTACTTC.

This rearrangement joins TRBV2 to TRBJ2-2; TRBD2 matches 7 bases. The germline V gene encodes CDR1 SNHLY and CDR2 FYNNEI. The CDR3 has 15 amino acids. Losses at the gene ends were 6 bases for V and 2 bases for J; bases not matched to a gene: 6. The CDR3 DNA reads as TGTGCCAGCAGACCGGGACTACGCAACACCGGGGAGCTGTTTTTT. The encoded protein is CASRPGLRNTGELFF.

The CDR3 region is CASSFRSGGPNEQFF. CDR3 DNA: TGTGCCAGCAGCTTTAGAAGCGGGGGGCCTAATGAGCAGTTCTTC. The chain couples TRBV7-2 to TRBJ2-1; 9 bases map to TRBD2. The CDR3 loop spans 15 amino acids. The germline CDR1 and CDR2 sequences are SGHTA and FQGNSA. With V trimmed by 3 bases and J by 7 bases, 7 bases remained unmatched.

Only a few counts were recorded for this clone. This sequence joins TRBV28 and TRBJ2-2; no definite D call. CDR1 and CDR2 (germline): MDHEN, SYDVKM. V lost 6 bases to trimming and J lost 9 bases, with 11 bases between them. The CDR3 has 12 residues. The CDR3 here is CASSPGLRELFF. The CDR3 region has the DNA TGTGCCAGCAGCCCGGGTCTCCGGGAGCTGTTTTTT.

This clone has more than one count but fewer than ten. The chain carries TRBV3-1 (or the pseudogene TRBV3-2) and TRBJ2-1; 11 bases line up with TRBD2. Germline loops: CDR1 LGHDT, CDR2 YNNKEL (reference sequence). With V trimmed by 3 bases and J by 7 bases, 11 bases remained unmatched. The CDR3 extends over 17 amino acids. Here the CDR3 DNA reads TGTGCCAGCAGCCATGGCCTAGCGGGGGGCCGAGGTAATGAGCAGTTCTTC. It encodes CASSHGLAGGRGNEQFF.

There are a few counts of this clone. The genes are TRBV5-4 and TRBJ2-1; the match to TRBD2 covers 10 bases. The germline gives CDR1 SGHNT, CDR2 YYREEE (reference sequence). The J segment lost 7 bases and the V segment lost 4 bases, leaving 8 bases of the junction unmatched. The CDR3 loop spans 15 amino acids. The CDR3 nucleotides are TGTGCCAGCAGCCGCGGGACTAGCGTTTCTAATGAGCAGTTCTTC. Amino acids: CASSRGTSVSNEQFF.

CDR3 DNA sequence: TGTGCCAGCAGCCCCGGGACAGGGGATACGCAGTATTTT. The encoded protein is CASSPGTGDTQYF. The chain links TRBV5-4 to TRBJ2-3, with TRBD1 identical over 9 bases. The germline gives CDR1 SGHNT, CDR2 YYREEE (reference sequence). J lost 6 bases, V lost 4 bases, and 3 bases had no gene match. This CDR3 contains 13 residues.

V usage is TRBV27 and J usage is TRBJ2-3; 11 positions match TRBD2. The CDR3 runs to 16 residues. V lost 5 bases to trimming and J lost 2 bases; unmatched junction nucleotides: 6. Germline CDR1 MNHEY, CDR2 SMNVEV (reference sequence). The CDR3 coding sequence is TGTGCCAGCAGTCCCGGGACTAGCGGACCCACAGATACGCAGTATTTT. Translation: CASSPGTSGPTDTQYF.

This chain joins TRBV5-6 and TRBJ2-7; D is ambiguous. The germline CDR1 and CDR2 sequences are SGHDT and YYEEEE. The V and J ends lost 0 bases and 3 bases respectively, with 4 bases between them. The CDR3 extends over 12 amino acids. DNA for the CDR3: TGTGCCAGCAGCTTGGTCGGCTACGAGCAGTACTTC. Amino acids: CASSLVGYEQYF.

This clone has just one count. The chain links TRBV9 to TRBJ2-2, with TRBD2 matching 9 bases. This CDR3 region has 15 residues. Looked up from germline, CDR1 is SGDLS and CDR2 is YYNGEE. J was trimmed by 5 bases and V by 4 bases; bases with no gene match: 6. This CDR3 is CASSPRLAVTGELFF. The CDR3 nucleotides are TGTGCCAGCAGCCCCAGACTAGCGGTAACCGGGGAGCTGTTTTTT.

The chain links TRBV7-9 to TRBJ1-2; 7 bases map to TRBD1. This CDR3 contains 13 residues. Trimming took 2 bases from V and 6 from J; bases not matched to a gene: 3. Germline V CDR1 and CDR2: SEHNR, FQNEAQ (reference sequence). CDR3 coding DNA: TGTGCCAGCAGCTTAACGGACAGGCATGGCTACACCTTC. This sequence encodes CASSLTDRHGYTF.

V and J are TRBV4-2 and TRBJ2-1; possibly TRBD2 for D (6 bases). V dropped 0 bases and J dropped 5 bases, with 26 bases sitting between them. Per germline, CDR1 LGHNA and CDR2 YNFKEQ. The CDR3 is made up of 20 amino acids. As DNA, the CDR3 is TGTGCCAGCAGCCAAGACCTACTTAGGCTTACGGGAGTTTGGGACAATGAGCAGTTCTTC. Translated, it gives CASSQDLLRLTGVWDNEQFF.

The CDR3 protein is CASSPRQTNEKLFF. DNA of the CDR3: TGTGCCAGCAGCCCCCGACAGACTAATGAAAAACTGTTTTTT. The rearrangement links TRBV3-1 (or the pseudogene TRBV3-2) to TRBJ1-4, with D perhaps matching TRBD1 (5 bases). Germline V CDR1 and CDR2: LGHDT, YNNKEL (reference sequence). The CDR3 length is 14 residues. The V end lost 4 bases, the J end lost 2 bases, and 8 bases lay between the germline ends.

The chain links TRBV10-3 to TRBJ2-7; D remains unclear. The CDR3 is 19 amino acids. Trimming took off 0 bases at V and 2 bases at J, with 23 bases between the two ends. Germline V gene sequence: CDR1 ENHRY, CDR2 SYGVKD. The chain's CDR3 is CAISESIPRFVTKTYEQYF. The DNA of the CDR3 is TGTGCCATCAGTGAGTCGATACCCAGATTCGTCACGAAAACCTACGAGCAGTACTTC.

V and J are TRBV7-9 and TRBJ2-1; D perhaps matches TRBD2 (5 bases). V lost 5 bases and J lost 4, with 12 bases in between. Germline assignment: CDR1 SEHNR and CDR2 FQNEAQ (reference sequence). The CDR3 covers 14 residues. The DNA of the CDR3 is TGTGCCAGCAGCACCCGGACTTTTTACAATGAGCAGTTCTTC. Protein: CASSTRTFYNEQFF.

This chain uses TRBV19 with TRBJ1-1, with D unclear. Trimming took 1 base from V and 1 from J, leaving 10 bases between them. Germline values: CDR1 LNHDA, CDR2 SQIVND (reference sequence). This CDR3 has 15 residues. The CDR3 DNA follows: TGTGCCAGTAGTATAGGAGCGGGGAAGAACACTGAAGCTTTCTTT. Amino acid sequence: CASSIGAGKNTEAFF.

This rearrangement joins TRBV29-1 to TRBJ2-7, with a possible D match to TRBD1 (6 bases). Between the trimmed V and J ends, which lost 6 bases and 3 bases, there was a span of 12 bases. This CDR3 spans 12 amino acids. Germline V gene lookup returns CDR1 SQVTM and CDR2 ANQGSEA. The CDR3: CSVGDIVYEQYF. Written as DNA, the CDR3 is TGCAGCGTAGGGGACATTGTCTACGAGCAGTACTTC.

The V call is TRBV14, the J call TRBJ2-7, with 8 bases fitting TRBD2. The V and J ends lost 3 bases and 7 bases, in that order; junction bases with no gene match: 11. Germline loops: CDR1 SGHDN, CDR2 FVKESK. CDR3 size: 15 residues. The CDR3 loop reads CASSHDGGDTSEQYF. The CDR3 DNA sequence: TGTGCCAGCAGCCACGACGGGGGGGACACGTCGGAGCAGTACTTC. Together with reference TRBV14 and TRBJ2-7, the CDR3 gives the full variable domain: EAGVTQFPSHSVIEKGQTVTLRCDPISGHDNLYWYRRVMGKEIKFLLHFVKESKQDESGMPNNRFLAERTGGTYSTLKVQPAELEDSGVYFCASSHDGGDTSEQYFGPGTRLTVT.

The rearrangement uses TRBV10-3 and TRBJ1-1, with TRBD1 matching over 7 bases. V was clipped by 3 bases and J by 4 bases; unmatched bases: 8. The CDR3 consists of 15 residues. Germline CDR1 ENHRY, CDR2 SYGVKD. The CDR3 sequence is CAISERGQAGTEAFF. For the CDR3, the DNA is TGTGCCATCAGTGAACGCGGACAGGCGGGCACTGAAGCTTTCTTT.

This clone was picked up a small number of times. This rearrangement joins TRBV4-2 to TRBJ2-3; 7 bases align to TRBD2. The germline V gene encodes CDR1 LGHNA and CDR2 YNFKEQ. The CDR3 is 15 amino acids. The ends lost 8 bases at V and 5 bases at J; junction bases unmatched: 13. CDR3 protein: CASSRASGVGDTQYF. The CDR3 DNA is TGTGCCAGCTCCCGGGCCAGCGGGGTTGGAGATACGCAGTATTTT.

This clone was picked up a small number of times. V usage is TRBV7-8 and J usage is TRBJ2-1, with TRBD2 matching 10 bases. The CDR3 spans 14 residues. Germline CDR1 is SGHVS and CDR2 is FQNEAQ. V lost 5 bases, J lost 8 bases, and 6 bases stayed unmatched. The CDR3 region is CASSRLAGVYEQFF. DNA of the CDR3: TGTGCCAGCAGCCGACTAGCGGGTGTCTATGAGCAGTTCTTC.

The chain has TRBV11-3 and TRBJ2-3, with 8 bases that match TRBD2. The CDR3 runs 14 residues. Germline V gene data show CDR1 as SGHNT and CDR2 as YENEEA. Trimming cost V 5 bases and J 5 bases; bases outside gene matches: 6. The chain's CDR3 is CASSPGGAQDTQYF. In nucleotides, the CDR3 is TGTGCCAGCAGCCCCGGGGGGGCCCAAGATACGCAGTATTTT.